One T cell receptor (beta chain) is described in this entry. The germline CDR1 and CDR2 sequences are LNHDA and SQIVND (reference sequence). The length of the CDR3 is 14 residues. Trimming removed 5 bases at V and 0 bases at J, with 10 bases between. The data stem from a study of blood T cell repertoires in COVID-19. Sequencing used immunoSEQ multiplex PCR; TCRdb keeps in-frame clones, though not all of them. The table lists approximately 300,000 clones, about 92% of them singletons, with 2% to 3% in the top ten. Study members were between 18 and 89 years old and lived in over 20 US regions. In assigning cohorts, the study relied on participant-reported clinical history.

Material for sequencing was PBMCs or T cells enriched from blood (not recorded which). J is TRBJ1-2 and V is TRBV19; possibly TRBD1 for D (6 bases). The clonotype was recovered from a man aged 60 to 69 who had recovered from COVID-19. As DNA, the CDR3 is TGTGCCAGTAGTTGGCCAGGGGCTAACTATGGCTACACCTTC. Translation: CASSWPGANYGYTF. Full variable domain (remainder filled in from reference TRBV19 and TRBJ1-2): DGGITQSPKYLFRKEGQNVTLSCEQNLNHDAMYWYRQDPGQGLRLIYYSQIVNDFQKGDIAEGYSVSREKKESFPLTVTSAQKNPTAFYLCASSWPGANYGYTFGSGTRLTVV.